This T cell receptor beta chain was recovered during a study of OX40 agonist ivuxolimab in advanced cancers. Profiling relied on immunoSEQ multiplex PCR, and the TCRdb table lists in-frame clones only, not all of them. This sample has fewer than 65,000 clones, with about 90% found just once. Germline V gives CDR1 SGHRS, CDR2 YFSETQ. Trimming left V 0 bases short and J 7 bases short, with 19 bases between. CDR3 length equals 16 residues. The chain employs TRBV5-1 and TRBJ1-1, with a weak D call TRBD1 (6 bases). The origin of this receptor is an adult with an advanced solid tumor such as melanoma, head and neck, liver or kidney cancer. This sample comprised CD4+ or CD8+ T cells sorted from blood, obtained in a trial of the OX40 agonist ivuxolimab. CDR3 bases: TGCGCCAGCAGCTTGGGAGCAGGACTCGGAGGGGGTGAAGCTTTCTTT. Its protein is CASSLGAGLGGGEAFF.